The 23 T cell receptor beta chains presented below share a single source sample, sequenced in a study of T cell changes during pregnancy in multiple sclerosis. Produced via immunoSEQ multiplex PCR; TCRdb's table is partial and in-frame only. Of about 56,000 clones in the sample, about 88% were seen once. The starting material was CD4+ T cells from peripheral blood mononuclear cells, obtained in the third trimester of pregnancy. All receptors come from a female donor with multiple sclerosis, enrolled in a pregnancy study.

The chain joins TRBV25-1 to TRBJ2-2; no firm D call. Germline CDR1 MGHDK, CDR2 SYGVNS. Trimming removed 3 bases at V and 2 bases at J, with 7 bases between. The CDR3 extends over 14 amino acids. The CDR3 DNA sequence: TGTGCCAGCAGTGACAGGTTAAACACCGGGGAGCTGTTTTTT. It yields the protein CASSDRLNTGELFF.

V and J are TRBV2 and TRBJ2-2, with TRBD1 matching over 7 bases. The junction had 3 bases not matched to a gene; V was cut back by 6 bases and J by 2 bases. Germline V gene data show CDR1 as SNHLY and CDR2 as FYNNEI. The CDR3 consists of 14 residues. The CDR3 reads CASRGTANTGELFF. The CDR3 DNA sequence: TGTGCCAGCAGGGGGACAGCAAACACCGGGGAGCTGTTTTTT.

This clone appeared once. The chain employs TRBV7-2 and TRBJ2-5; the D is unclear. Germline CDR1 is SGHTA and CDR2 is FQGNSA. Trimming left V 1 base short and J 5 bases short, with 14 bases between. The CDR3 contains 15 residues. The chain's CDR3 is CASSLVAQSSETQYF. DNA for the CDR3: TGTGCCAGCAGCTTAGTAGCCCAAAGCTCGGAGACCCAGTACTTC.

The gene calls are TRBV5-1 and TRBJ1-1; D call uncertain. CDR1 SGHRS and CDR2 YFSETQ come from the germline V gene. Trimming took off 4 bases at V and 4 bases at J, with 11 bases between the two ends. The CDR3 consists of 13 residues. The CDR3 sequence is CASSGGAGTEAFF. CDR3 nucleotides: TGCGCCAGCAGCGGAGGAGCGGGCACTGAAGCTTTCTTT.

CDR3 region: CASSYSARADYGYTF. For the CDR3, the DNA is TGTGCCAGCAGTTACTCCGCCAGGGCGGACTATGGCTACACCTTC. J is TRBJ1-2 and V is TRBV6-5, with a weak D call TRBD1 (5 bases). V shed 0 bases and J shed 3 bases, with 11 bases lying between them. Germline CDR1 and CDR2: MNHEY and SVGAGI. The CDR3 sequence is 15 residues long.

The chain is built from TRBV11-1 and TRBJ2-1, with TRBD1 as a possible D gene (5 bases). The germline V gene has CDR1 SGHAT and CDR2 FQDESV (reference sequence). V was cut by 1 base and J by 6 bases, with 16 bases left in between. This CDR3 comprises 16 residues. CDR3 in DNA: TGTGCCAGCAGCTTAGGGTTCGGGCAGGGCGGCAATGAGCAGTTCTTC. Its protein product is CASSLGFGQGGNEQFF.

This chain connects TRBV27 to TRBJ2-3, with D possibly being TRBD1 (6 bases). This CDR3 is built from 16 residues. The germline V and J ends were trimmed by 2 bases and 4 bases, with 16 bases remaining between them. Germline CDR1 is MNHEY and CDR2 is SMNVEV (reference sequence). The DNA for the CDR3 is TGTGCCAGCAGTTTAAGGGCAGGGGATAGGGCAGATACGCAGTATTTT. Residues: CASSLRAGDRADTQYF.

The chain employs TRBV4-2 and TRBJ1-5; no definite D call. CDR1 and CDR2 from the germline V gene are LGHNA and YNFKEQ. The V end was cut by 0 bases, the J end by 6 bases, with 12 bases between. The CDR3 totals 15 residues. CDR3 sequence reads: CASSQDRSGIQPQHF. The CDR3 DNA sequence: TGTGCCAGCAGCCAAGATCGATCTGGCATTCAGCCCCAGCATTTT.

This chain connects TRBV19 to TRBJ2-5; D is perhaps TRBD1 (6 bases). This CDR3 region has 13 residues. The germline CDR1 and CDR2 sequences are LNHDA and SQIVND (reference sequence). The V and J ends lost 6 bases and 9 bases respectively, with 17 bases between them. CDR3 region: CASRGAPGVSQYF. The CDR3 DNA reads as TGTGCCAGTAGGGGGGCCCCCGGTGTGTCCCAGTACTTC.

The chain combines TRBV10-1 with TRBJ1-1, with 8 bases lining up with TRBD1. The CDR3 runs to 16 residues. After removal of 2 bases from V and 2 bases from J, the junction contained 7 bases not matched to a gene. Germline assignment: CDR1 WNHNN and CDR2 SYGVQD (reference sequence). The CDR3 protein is CASSEGGQGHNTEAFF. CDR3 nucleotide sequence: TGCGCCAGCAGTGAGGGCGGACAGGGCCATAACACTGAAGCTTTCTTT.

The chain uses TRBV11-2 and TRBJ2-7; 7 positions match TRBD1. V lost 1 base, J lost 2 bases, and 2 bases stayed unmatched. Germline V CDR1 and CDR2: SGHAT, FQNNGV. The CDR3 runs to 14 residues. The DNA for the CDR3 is TGTGCCAGCAGCTTAGCACAGGGGCCCTACGAGCAGTACTTC. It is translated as CASSLAQGPYEQYF.

CDR3 sequence (DNA): TGTGCCAGCAGCCTGACAGGGTATGGCTACACCTTC. It is translated as CASSLTGYGYTF. The V gene is TRBV6-1, the J gene TRBJ1-2; TRBD1 matches 7 bases. CDR3 length: 12 amino acids. Germline lookup yields CDR1 MNHNS and CDR2 SASEGT. V was pared by 6 bases and J by 5 bases, with 3 bases of the junction left unmatched.

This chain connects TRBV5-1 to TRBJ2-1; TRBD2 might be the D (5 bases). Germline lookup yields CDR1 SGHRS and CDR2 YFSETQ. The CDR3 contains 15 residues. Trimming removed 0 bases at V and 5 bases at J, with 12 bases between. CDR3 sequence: CASSLGTGEHNEQFF. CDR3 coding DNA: TGCGCCAGCAGCTTGGGGACCGGGGAGCACAATGAGCAGTTCTTC.

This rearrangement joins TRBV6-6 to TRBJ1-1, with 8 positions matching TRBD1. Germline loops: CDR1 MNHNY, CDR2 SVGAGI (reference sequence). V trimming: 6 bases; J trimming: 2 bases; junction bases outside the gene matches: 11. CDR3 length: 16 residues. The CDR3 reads CASSPRQGSVNTEAFF. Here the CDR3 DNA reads TGTGCCAGCAGCCCTAGACAGGGGTCGGTAAACACTGAAGCTTTCTTT.

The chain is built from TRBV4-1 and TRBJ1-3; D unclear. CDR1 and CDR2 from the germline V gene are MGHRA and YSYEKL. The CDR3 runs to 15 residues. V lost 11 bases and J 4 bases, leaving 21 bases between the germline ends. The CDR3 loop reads CAHSGSVLPGNTIYF. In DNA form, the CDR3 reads TGCGCCCACAGCGGGTCCGTCCTGCCCGGAAACACCATATATTTT.

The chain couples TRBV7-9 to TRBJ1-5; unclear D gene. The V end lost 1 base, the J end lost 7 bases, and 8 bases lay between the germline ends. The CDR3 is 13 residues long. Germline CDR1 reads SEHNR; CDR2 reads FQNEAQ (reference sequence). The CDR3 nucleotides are TGTGCCAGCAGCTTAGACAAAAACCAGCCCCAGCATTTT. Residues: CASSLDKNQPQHF.

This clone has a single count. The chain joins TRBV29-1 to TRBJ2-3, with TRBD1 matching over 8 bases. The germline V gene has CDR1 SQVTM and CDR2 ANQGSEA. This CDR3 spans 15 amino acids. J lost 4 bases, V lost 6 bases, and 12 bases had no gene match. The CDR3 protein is CSVARQGMVADTQYF. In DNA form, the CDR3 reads TGCAGCGTGGCGCGACAGGGGATGGTAGCAGATACGCAGTATTTT.

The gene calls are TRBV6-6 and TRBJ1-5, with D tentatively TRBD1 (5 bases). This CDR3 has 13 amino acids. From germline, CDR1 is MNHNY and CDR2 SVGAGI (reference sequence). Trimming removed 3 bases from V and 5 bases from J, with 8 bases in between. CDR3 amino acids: CASSYRRDQPQHF. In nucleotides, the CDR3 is TGTGCCAGCAGTTATCGCAGGGATCAGCCCCAGCATTTT.

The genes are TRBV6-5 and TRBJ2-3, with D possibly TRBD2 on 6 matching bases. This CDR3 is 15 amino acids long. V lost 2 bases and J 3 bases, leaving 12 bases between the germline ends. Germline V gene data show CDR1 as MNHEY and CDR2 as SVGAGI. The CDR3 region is CASSYDGTGTDTQYF. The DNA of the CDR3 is TGTGCCAGCAGTTACGATGGGACTGGTACAGATACGCAGTATTTT.

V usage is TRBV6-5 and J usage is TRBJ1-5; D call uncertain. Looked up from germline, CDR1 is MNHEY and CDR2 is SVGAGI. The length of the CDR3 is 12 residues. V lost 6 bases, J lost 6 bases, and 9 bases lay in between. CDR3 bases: TGTGCCAGCAGACGAGGCACTCAGCCCCAGCATTTT. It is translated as CASRRGTQPQHF.

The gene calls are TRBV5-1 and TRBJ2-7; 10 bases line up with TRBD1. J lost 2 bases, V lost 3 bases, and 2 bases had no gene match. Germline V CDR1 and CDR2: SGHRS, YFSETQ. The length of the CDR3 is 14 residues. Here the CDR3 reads CASSWDRGAYEQYF. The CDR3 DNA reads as TGCGCCAGCAGCTGGGACAGGGGAGCCTACGAGCAGTACTTC.

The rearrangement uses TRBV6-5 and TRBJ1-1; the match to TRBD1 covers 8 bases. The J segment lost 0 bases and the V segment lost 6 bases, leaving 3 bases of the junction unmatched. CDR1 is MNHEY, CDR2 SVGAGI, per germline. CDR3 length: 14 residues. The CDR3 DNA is TGTGCCAGCAGAAAGACAGGGGTGAACACTGAAGCTTTCTTT. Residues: CASRKTGVNTEAFF.

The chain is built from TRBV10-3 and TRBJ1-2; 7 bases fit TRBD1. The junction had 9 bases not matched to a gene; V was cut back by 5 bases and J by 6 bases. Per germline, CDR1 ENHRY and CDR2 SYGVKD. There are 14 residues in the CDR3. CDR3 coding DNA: TGTGCCATCAGTAGGGACAGAACGGTCGATGGCTACACCTTC. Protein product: CAISRDRTVDGYTF.